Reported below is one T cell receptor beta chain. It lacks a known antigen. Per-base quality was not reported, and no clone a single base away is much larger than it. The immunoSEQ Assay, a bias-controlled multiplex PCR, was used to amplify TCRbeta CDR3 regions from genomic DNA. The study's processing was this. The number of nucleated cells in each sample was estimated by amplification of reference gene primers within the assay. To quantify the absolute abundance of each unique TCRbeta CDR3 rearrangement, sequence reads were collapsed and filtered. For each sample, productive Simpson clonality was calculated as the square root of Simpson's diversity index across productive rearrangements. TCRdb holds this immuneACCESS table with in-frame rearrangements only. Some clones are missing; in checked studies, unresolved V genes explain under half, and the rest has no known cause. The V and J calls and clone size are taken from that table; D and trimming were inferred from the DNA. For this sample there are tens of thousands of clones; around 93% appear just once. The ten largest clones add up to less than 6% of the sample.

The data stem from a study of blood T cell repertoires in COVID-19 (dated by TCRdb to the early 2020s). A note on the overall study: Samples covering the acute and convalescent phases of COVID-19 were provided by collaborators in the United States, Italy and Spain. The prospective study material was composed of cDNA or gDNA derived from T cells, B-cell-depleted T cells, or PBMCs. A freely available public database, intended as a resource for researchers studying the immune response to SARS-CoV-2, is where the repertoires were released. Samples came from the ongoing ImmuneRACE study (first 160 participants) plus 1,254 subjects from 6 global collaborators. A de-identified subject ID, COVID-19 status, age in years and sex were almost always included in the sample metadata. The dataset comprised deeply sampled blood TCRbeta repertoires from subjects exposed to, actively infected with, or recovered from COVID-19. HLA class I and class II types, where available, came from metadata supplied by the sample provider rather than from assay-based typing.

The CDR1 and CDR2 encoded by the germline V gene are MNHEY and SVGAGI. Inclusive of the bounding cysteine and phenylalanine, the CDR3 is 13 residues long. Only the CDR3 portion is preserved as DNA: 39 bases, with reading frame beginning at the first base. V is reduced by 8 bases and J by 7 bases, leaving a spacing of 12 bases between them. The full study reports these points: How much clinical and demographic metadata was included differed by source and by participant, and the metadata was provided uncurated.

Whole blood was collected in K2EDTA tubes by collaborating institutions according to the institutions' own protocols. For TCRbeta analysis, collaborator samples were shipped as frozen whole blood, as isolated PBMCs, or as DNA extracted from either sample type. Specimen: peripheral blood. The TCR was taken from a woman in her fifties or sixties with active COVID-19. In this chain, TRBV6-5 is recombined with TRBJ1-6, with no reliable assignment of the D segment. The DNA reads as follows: TGTGCCAGCGCGTCGGTGTGGAATTCACCCCTCCACTTT. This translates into CASASVWNSPLHF.